These 15 T cell receptor beta chains came from one sample sequenced in a study of cytomegalovirus exposure and HLA in healthy donors. The PCR ran on 60 Vbeta and 13 Jbeta primers. Here immunoSEQ multiplex PCR was the method, and the copy in TCRdb shows in-frame clones only, minus some. The table includes 200,000 to 250,000 clones, roughly 91% detected once. Sequencing was done on a sample of PBMCs. The receptor source for this set is a woman aged 18-29 years in good health and CMV-seronegative.

A single count supports this clone. CDR3 in DNA: TGTGCCAGCTCACAAAGTTCGGGACAAAAGAACACTGAAGCTTTCTTT. It encodes CASSQSSGQKNTEAFF. J is TRBJ1-1 and V is TRBV18; maybe TRBD1 (6 bases). The CDR3 extends over 16 amino acids. Trimming pared 4 bases from V and 1 base from J, leaving 16 bases between. CDR1 is KGHSH, CDR2 LQKENI, per germline.

The J gene is TRBJ2-5, the V gene TRBV10-3; D unclear. The end of the DNA fits TRBJ2-7 better, so the J call may be wrong. Per the germline V gene, CDR1 is ENHRY and CDR2 is SYGVKD. The CDR3 is 14 amino acids. CDR3 sequence reads: CAISELPPTYEQYF. The CDR3 coding sequence is TGTGCCATCAGTGAGTTGCCCCCCACCTACGAGCAGTACTTC.

In its sample, this clone was seen once. The rearrangement links TRBV7-2 to TRBJ1-2; D is possibly TRBD1 (6 bases). V lost 2 bases, J lost 7 bases, and 11 bases lay in between. The CDR3 length is 13 residues. Germline CDR1 is SGHTA and CDR2 is FQGNSA. CDR3 in amino acids: CASSLLGGGGYTF. CDR3 nucleotides: TGTGCCAGCAGCTTACTAGGGGGTGGTGGCTACACCTTC.

The CDR3 reads CATSRRDRVETGELFF. The CDR3 DNA is TGTGCCACCAGCAGGAGGGACAGGGTGGAGACCGGGGAGCTGTTTTTT. The chain couples TRBV15 to TRBJ2-2; TRBD1 agrees at 9 bases. The ends lost 3 bases at V and 5 bases at J; junction bases unmatched: 7. The CDR3 is 16 amino acids. Germline V gives CDR1 LNHNV, CDR2 YYDKDF (reference sequence).

V is TRBV2 and J is TRBJ2-7; the D gene is possibly TRBD1 (7 bases). This CDR3 contains 14 residues. In germline, CDR1 is SNHLY, CDR2 FYNNEI. Trimming pared 4 bases from V and 9 bases from J, leaving 19 bases between. CDR3 loop: CASSAAGLQGGQYF. CDR3 DNA sequence: TGTGCCAGCAGTGCAGCTGGGCTGCAGGGGGGGCAGTACTTC. Full variable domain (missing parts from reference TRBV2 and TRBJ2-7): EPEVTQTPSHQVTQMGQEVILRCVPISNHLYFYWYRQILGQKVEFLVSFYNNEISEKSEIFDDQFSVERPDGSNFTLKIRSTKLEDSAMYFCASSAAGLQGGQYFGPGTRLTVT.

The DNA of the CDR3 is TGTGCCAGCAGCTTGACAAGAGGTACAGGGCTAGGGGAAAAACTGTTTTTT. This encodes CASSLTRGTGLGEKLFF. The chain links TRBV5-6 to TRBJ1-4, with D tentatively TRBD1 (6 bases). The germline gives CDR1 SGHDT, CDR2 YYEEEE. The CDR3 loop spans 17 amino acids. The ends were cut back, 1 base at V and 8 bases at J, with 21 bases in the middle.

This clone was counted a single time. The chain carries TRBV6-6 and TRBJ2-7, with D possibly being TRBD1 (6 bases). Trimming pared 4 bases from V and 3 bases from J, leaving 13 bases between. The CDR3 extends over 14 amino acids. CDR1 is MNHNY and CDR2 is SVGAGI in the germline V gene (reference sequence). CDR3 nucleotides: TGTGCCAGCAGTTCCCCGGGACAAGTCTACGAGCAGTACTTC. Its protein product is CASSSPGQVYEQYF.

The gene calls are TRBV27 and TRBJ2-4; TRBD2 aligns across 9 bases. With V trimmed by 2 bases and J by 0 bases, 2 bases remained unmatched. CDR1 is MNHEY and CDR2 is SMNVEV in the germline V gene (reference sequence). This CDR3 is 16 amino acids long. This chain's CDR3 is CASSLRLAVAKNIQYF. The CDR3 nucleotides read TGTGCCAGCAGTTTAAGACTAGCGGTAGCCAAAAACATTCAGTACTTC.

The chain is built from TRBV2 and TRBJ1-2, with a weak D call TRBD1 (6 bases). The CDR3 length is 12 residues. Per the germline V gene, CDR1 is SNHLY and CDR2 is FYNNEI. V was clipped by 4 bases and J by 8 bases, with 11 bases between them. The CDR3, as DNA: TGTGCCAGCAGTGGCCCAGGGGAAGGCTACACCTTC. Its translation: CASSGPGEGYTF.

The chain links TRBV4-1 to TRBJ2-2, with D hard to call. Germline V gene lookup returns CDR1 MGHRA and CDR2 YSYEKL. CDR3 length: 21 residues. Trimming stripped 0 bases from V and 0 bases from J, with 23 bases between. For the CDR3, the DNA is TGCGCCAGCAGCCAAGAATCTTGGAGACTCCCGTTTATCTCGAACACCGGGGAGCTGTTTTTT. Translating it yields CASSQESWRLPFISNTGELFF.

This chain's CDR3 is CATRPGPQGETQYF. CDR3 nucleotide sequence: TGTGCCACTCGCCCCGGTCCACAGGGAGAGACCCAGTACTTC. The chain couples TRBV10-3 to TRBJ2-5, with a tentative D call TRBD1 (6 bases). CDR1 and CDR2 (germline): ENHRY, SYGVKD. This CDR3 has 14 residues. Between the trimmed V and J ends, which lost 10 bases and 4 bases, there was a span of 19 bases.

The chain couples TRBV2 to TRBJ1-5; no clear D. Trimming pared 3 bases from V and 1 base from J, leaving 10 bases between. The CDR3 runs 15 residues. Germline V gene lookup returns CDR1 SNHLY and CDR2 FYNNEI. The CDR3 region is CASSEGVSSNQPQHF. The DNA for the CDR3 is TGTGCCAGCAGTGAGGGCGTCAGCAGCAATCAGCCCCAGCATTTT.

This chain joins TRBV6-5 and TRBJ2-3; D gene ambiguous. The length of the CDR3 is 12 residues. The V end lost 6 bases, the J end lost 2 bases, and 6 bases lay between the germline ends. The germline V gene has CDR1 MNHEY and CDR2 SVGAGI. CDR3 DNA sequence: TGTGCCAGCAGGAGCTTCACAGATACGCAGTATTTT. Encoded protein: CASRSFTDTQYF.

V is TRBV10-3 and J is TRBJ2-7; D remains ambiguous. Germline V lookup: CDR1 ENHRY, CDR2 SYGVKD. The V and J ends lost 0 bases and 4 bases respectively, with 10 bases between them. CDR3 length: 14 amino acids. CDR3 sequence: CAISESLSFYEQYF. The CDR3 DNA reads TGTGCCATCAGTGAGTCGCTAAGCTTTTACGAGCAGTACTTC.

Worth noting for this clone: At one boundary the junction diverges from the germline segment, which might be a read error. The V call is TRBV13, the J call TRBJ1-1, with 7 bases aligning to TRBD1. The CDR3 sequence is 16 residues long. The germline V gene has CDR1 PRHDT and CDR2 FYEKMQ (reference sequence). This chain's CDR3 is CASSSFLWVIPGQTIF. The CDR3 region has the DNA TGTGCCAGCAGCTCCTTTCTTTGGGTGATTCCGGGACAGACGATCTTT.